A selection of T cell receptor beta chains follows, all from one sample in a study of cytomegalovirus exposure and HLA in healthy donors. TCRdb's table, derived via immunoSEQ multiplex PCR, lists solely in-frame clones and lacks some. The sample has around 200,000 clones; approximately 82% are singletons. Sequencing was done on a sample of PBMCs. The receptor source for this set is a girl aged 2 to 10 in good health and CMV-seropositive. Both conserved end residues are part of each CDR3. Each record gives: V gene, D gene, J gene, clone size, CDR3 protein, CDR3 DNA. A D gene is named only where the DNA matches it firmly. Part of the rows lack a size; the others show once, few, many or a class for expanded clones.

V: TRBV4-2
D: TRBD1
J: TRBJ2-5
size: many
CDR3: CASSQRGQGEETQYF
DNA: TGTGCCAGCAGCCAAAGGGGACAGGGGGAAGAGACCCAGTACTTC

V: TRBV28
D: -
J: TRBJ2-3
size: -
CDR3: CASSNSGTLAYTQYF
DNA: TGTGCCAGCAGCAACTCCGGGACACTTGCTTATACGCAGTATTTT

V: TRBV5-4
D: -
J: TRBJ2-7
size: once
CDR3: CASGGENVYEQYF
DNA: TGTGCCAGCGGCGGGGAGAACGTATACGAGCAGTACTTC

V: TRBV2
D: -
J: TRBJ2-1
size: -
CDR3: CASSDQGAESYNEQFF
DNA: TGTGCCAGCAGCGACCAGGGTGCCGAATCTTACAATGAGCAGTTCTTC

V: TRBV4-1
D: TRBD1
J: TRBJ2-7
size: -
CDR3: CASSQPGTGAYEQYF
DNA: TGCGCCAGCAGCCAACCAGGGACAGGGGCTTACGAGCAGTACTTC

V: TRBV6-5
D: -
J: TRBJ2-3
size: -
CDR3: CASSLRGLGTDTQYF
DNA: TGTGCCAGCAGTCTCAGGGGTCTGGGCACAGATACGCAGTATTTT

V: TRBV5-4
D: TRBD1
J: TRBJ2-1
size: -
CDR3: CASSLGRGPGEQFF
DNA: TGTGCCAGCAGCTTAGGTAGGGGGCCGGGTGAGCAGTTCTTC

V: TRBV5-1
D: -
J: TRBJ2-1
size: -
CDR3: CASRATGSDYNEQFF
DNA: TGCGCCAGCAGGGCTACAGGGTCGGATTACAATGAGCAGTTCTTC

V: TRBV5-4
D: -
J: TRBJ1-1
size: -
CDR3: CASSFAQGTEAFF
DNA: TGTGCCAGCAGCTTCGCCCAGGGTACTGAAGCTTTCTTT

V: TRBV6-4
D: -
J: TRBJ1-2
size: once
CDR3: CASSADGDYGYTF
DNA: TGTGCCAGCAGTGCCGACGGAGACTATGGCTACACCTTC

V: TRBV2
D: -
J: TRBJ1-1
size: -
CDR3: CASRATSGSGDTEAFF
DNA: TGTGCCAGCAGGGCAACCTCGGGGTCGGGGGACACTGAAGCTTTCTTT

V: TRBV7-9
D: -
J: TRBJ2-1
size: once
CDR3: CASSIGGSYNEQFF
DNA: TGTGCCAGCAGCATTGGAGGGTCCTACAATGAGCAGTTCTTC

V: TRBV5-5
D: TRBD2
J: TRBJ2-3
size: -
CDR3: CASSLKYRKTSGNWDTQYF
DNA: TGTGCCAGCAGCCTAAAGTACCGTAAGACTAGCGGGAATTGGGATACGCAGTATTTT

V: TRBV30
D: -
J: TRBJ2-1
size: once
CDR3: CAWSVFSSYNEQFF
DNA: TGTGCCTGGAGTGTATTTAGCTCCTACAATGAGCAGTTCTTC

V: TRBV2
D: TRBD1
J: TRBJ1-3
size: -
CDR3: CATAGQGGNTIYF
DNA: TGTGCCACCGCGGGACAGGGCGGAAACACCATATATTTT

V: TRBV18
D: -
J: TRBJ1-5
size: -
CDR3: CASSPGQVINYQPQHF
DNA: TGTGCCAGCTCCCCCGGACAAGTGATAAATTATCAGCCCCAGCATTTT

V: TRBV14
D: -
J: TRBJ2-5
size: -
CDR3: CASSPRSGTQETQYF
DNA: TGTGCCAGCAGCCCACGCTCCGGGACACAAGAGACCCAGTACTTC

V: TRBV15
D: -
J: TRBJ2-7
size: -
CDR3: CATSSHSPYEQYF
DNA: TGTGCCACCAGCAGCCACAGTCCCTACGAGCAGTACTTC

V: TRBV30
D: -
J: TRBJ2-3
size: -
CDR3: CAWSTPPDINTQYF
DNA: TGTGCCTGGAGTACCCCTCCGGACATCAATACGCAGTATTTT

V: TRBV9
D: -
J: TRBJ1-1
size: many
CDR3: CASSVGGQNTEAFF
DNA: TGTGCCAGCAGCGTAGGAGGGCAGAACACTGAAGCTTTCTTT

V: TRBV9
D: TRBD1
J: TRBJ1-2
size: -
CDR3: CASSASNRGSGTLSSYGYTF
DNA: TGTGCCAGCAGCGCCTCCAACAGGGGTAGTGGGACCTTATCATCCTATGGCTACACCTTC

V: TRBV30
D: TRBD1
J: TRBJ1-2
size: -
CDR3: CAWSHRGPNYGYTF
DNA: TGTGCCTGGAGCCACAGGGGGCCAAACTATGGCTACACCTTC

V: TRBV7-3
D: -
J: TRBJ1-2
size: -
CDR3: CASSPDSGRGYTF
DNA: TGTGCCAGCAGTCCTGATAGCGGGAGAGGCTACACCTTC

V: TRBV4-1
D: TRBD2
J: TRBJ2-3
size: -
CDR3: CASSQGLAGGTDTQYF
DNA: TGCGCCAGCAGCCAGGGACTAGCGGGGGGCACAGATACGCAGTATTTT

V: TRBV30
D: TRBD2
J: TRBJ2-5
size: -
CDR3: CAYRKGAGGRETQYF
DNA: TGTGCCTACCGAAAGGGCGCGGGAGGCAGAGAGACCCAGTACTTC

V: TRBV29-1
D: TRBD2
J: TRBJ2-7
size: few
CDR3: CSVRTSGGASEQYF
DNA: TGCAGCGTTCGGACTAGCGGGGGGGCCTCCGAGCAGTACTTC

V: TRBV5-1
D: -
J: TRBJ1-1
size: -
CDR3: CASSFQQGNTEAFF
DNA: TGCGCCAGCAGCTTCCAACAGGGCAACACTGAAGCTTTCTTT

V: TRBV5-1
D: -
J: TRBJ2-3
size: once
CDR3: CASSLMARSTDTQYF
DNA: TGCGCCAGCAGCTTGATGGCACGTAGCACAGATACGCAGTATTTT

V: TRBV11-2
D: -
J: TRBJ1-3
size: -
CDR3: CASSLGAGNTIYF
DNA: TGTGCCAGCAGCCTGGGAGCCGGAAACACCATATATTTT

V: TRBV29-1
D: TRBD1
J: TRBJ1-2
size: -
CDR3: CSSRTGYGYTF
DNA: TGCAGCTCCCGGACAGGGTATGGCTACACCTTC

V: TRBV5-1
D: -
J: TRBJ1-6
size: -
CDR3: CASSLERVFGSPLHF
DNA: TGCGCCAGCAGCTTGGAGAGGGTGTTCGGATCACCCCTCCACTTT

V: TRBV5-1
D: -
J: TRBJ2-7
size: -
CDR3: CASSLAGDSYEQYF
DNA: TGCGCCAGCAGCTTGGCGGGAGACTCCTACGAGCAGTACTTC

V: TRBV6-1
D: -
J: TRBJ2-1
size: -
CDR3: CASSVQAAYNEQFF
DNA: TGTGCCAGCAGTGTACAAGCGGCCTACAATGAGCAGTTCTTC

V: TRBV5-1
D: -
J: TRBJ2-1
size: -
CDR3: CASSLRDTRAYNEQFF
DNA: TGCGCCAGCAGCTTACGGGACACCAGGGCGTACAATGAGCAGTTCTTC

V: TRBV25-1
D: TRBD1
J: TRBJ1-1
size: -
CDR3: CASSDDRGYTEAFF
DNA: TGTGCCAGCAGTGACGACAGGGGGTACACTGAAGCTTTCTTT

V: TRBV5-1
D: -
J: TRBJ2-4
size: -
CDR3: CASSTGQLAKNIQYF
DNA: TGCGCCAGCAGCACCGGACAGTTAGCCAAAAACATTCAGTACTTC

V: TRBV19
D: -
J: TRBJ1-5
size: -
CDR3: CASSIAGVYSNQPQHF
DNA: TGTGCCAGTAGTATCGCCGGAGTTTATAGCAATCAGCCCCAGCATTTT

V: TRBV4-1
D: -
J: TRBJ2-1
size: -
CDR3: CASSQDMAAGLPFNEQFF
DNA: TGCGCCAGCAGCCAAGATATGGCGGCCGGACTACCTTTCAATGAGCAGTTCTTC

V: TRBV28
D: TRBD2
J: TRBJ2-7
size: -
CDR3: CASSFSFFGTSGSYEQYF
DNA: TGTGCCAGCAGTTTTTCTTTCTTCGGGACTAGCGGCTCCTACGAGCAGTACTTC

V: TRBV6-1
D: TRBD1
J: TRBJ1-2
size: -
CDR3: CASRDRDKPYGYTF
DNA: TGTGCCAGCAGAGACAGGGATAAGCCCTATGGCTACACCTTC

V: TRBV30
D: -
J: TRBJ2-3
size: -
CDR3: CAWSVASGDTQYF
DNA: TGTGCCTGGAGTGTGGCTAGTGGCGATACGCAGTATTTT

V: TRBV7-8
D: -
J: TRBJ1-1
size: -
CDR3: CASSYPGKQQNTEAFF
DNA: TGTGCCAGCAGCTACCCAGGGAAACAACAGAACACTGAAGCTTTCTTT

V: TRBV19
D: TRBD2
J: TRBJ2-3
size: -
CDR3: CASSIASGGTDTQYF
DNA: TGTGCCAGTAGTATTGCTAGCGGGGGCACAGATACGCAGTATTTT

V: TRBV5-6
D: TRBD1
J: TRBJ2-1
size: -
CDR3: CASSFRDRALNEQFF
DNA: TGTGCCAGCAGCTTCCGGGACAGGGCGCTAAATGAGCAGTTCTTC

V: TRBV14
D: TRBD2
J: TRBJ2-2
size: -
CDR3: CASSRTSGVSGELFF
DNA: TGTGCCAGCAGCCGGACTAGCGGCGTGTCCGGGGAGCTGTTTTTT

V: TRBV18
D: -
J: TRBJ2-1
size: -
CDR3: CASSPQLNEQFF
DNA: TGTGCCAGCTCACCACAGCTGAATGAGCAGTTCTTC

V: TRBV30
D: -
J: TRBJ1-2
size: few
CDR3: CACEKYRDNYGYTF
DNA: TGTGCCTGCGAAAAATACAGGGATAACTATGGCTACACCTTC

V: TRBV6-1
D: -
J: TRBJ1-5
size: -
CDR3: CASSEGTGWLSNQPQHF
DNA: TGTGCCAGCAGTGAAGGTACAGGGTGGCTGAGCAATCAGCCCCAGCATTTT

V: TRBV7-2
D: TRBD2
J: TRBJ2-1
size: -
CDR3: CASSLTNPGTSGNNEQFF
DNA: TGTGCCAGCAGCTTAACGAACCCCGGGACTAGCGGAAATAATGAGCAGTTCTTC

V: TRBV27
D: TRBD1
J: TRBJ2-3
size: -
CDR3: CASSSDRGLTDTQYF
DNA: TGTGCCAGCAGTTCGGACAGGGGACTGACAGATACGCAGTATTTT

V: TRBV7-8
D: -
J: TRBJ2-2
size: once
CDR3: CASSLPDSQNTGELFF
DNA: TGTGCCAGCAGCTTACCGGACTCCCAGAACACCGGGGAGCTGTTTTTT

V: TRBV5-4
D: -
J: TRBJ1-6
size: -
CDR3: CASSLDQGSSYNSPLHF
DNA: TGTGCCAGCAGCTTGGATCAGGGAAGCTCCTATAATTCACCCCTCCACTTT

V: TRBV10-3
D: TRBD2
J: TRBJ2-1
size: -
CDR3: CATVAGGPGNEQFF
DNA: TGTGCCACCGTAGCGGGAGGGCCGGGTAATGAGCAGTTCTTC

V: TRBV30
D: -
J: TRBJ1-1
size: -
CDR3: CAWSVTGVQTEAFF
DNA: TGTGCCTGGAGTGTAACGGGAGTTCAGACTGAAGCTTTCTTT

V: TRBV5-6
D: -
J: TRBJ1-2
size: -
CDR3: CASIDRTAFYGYTF
DNA: TGTGCCAGCATCGACAGGACAGCGTTCTATGGCTACACCTTC

V: TRBV11-2
D: -
J: TRBJ1-1
size: -
CDR3: CASSLDLGEEAFF
DNA: TGTGCCAGCAGCTTAGATCTGGGAGAGGAAGCTTTCTTT

V: TRBV5-1
D: -
J: TRBJ2-1
size: -
CDR3: CASSLAADYNEQFF
DNA: TGCGCCAGCAGCTTGGCGGCGGACTACAATGAGCAGTTCTTC

V: TRBV9
D: TRBD2
J: TRBJ2-5
size: -
CDR3: CASSSPIGDGLAGGGRYQETQYF
DNA: TGTGCCAGCAGCTCCCCGATAGGGGACGGACTAGCGGGAGGGGGGCGGTACCAAGAGACCCAGTACTTC

V: TRBV18
D: -
J: TRBJ2-1
size: -
CDR3: CASSLNRDTWFDEQFF
DNA: TGTGCCAGCTCACTTAACCGGGACACTTGGTTCGATGAGCAGTTCTTC